The clone carrying this T cell receptor (beta chain) was seen a few times. The sample is drawn from a study of identical twins. TCRdb used MiXCR to reprocess the 5' RACE reads, holding one entry per CDR3 protein. Of over 600,000 distinct CDR3 sequences in the sample, around 20% were seen once. The sample also formed part of further work on T cells expressing NK-cell markers.

The material sequenced was PBMCs. This receptor was identified in a woman under 30 in good health.

The CDR3 DNA reads TGTGCCTGGAGTGTAAGTGGCACAGATACGCAGTATTTT. Its protein is CAWSVSGTDTQYF. The chain carries TRBV30 and TRBJ2-3, with D hard to call. Per germline, CDR1 GTSNPN and CDR2 SVGIG (reference sequence). This CDR3 has 13 residues. The V end was cut by 0 bases, the J end by 1 base, with 5 bases between.